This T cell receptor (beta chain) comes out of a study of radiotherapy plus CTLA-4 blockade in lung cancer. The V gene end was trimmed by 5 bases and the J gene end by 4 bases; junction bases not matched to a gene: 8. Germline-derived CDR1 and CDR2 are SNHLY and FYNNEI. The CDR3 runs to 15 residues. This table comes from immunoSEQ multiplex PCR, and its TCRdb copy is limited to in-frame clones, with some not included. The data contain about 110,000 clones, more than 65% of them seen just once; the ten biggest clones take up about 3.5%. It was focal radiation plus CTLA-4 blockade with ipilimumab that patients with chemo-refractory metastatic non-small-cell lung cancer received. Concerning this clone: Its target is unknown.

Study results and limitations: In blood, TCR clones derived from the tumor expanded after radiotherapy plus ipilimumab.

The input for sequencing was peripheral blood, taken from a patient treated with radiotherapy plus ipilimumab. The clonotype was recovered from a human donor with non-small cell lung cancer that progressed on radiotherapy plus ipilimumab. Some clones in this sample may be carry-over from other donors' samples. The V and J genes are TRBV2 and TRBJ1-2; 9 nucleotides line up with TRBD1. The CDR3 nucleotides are TGTGCCAGCAGTTGGGACAGGGTATTAAGCTATGGCTACACCTTC. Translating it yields CASSWDRVLSYGYTF. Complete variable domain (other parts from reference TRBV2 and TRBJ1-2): EPEVTQTPSHQVTQMGQEVILRCVPISNHLYFYWYRQILGQKVEFLVSFYNNEISEKSEIFDDQFSVERPDGSNFTLKIRSTKLEDSAMYFCASSWDRVLSYGYTFGSGTRLTVV.